This T cell receptor (beta chain) was sequenced in a study of blood T cell repertoires in COVID-19. Overall study context: Sites across the United States, Italy and Spain contributed samples from acute and convalescent COVID-19.

This table comes from immunoSEQ multiplex PCR, and its TCRdb copy is limited to in-frame clones, with some not included. The sample has about 73,000 clones; 82% are singletons. The CDR3 is made up of 15 amino acids. V was clipped by 5 bases and J by 2 bases; unmatched bases: 7. From germline, CDR1 is SGHTA and CDR2 FQGNSA. V and J are TRBV7-2 and TRBJ2-7, with 9 bases aligning to TRBD1. Specimen: peripheral blood. The receptor was derived from a woman aged 55-69 years with acute or convalescent COVID-19. The CDR3 protein is CASSTRRDRAYEQYF. Written as DNA, the CDR3 is TGTGCCAGCAGCACCAGGAGGGACAGGGCCTACGAGCAGTACTTC.